The clone carrying this TCR beta chain was detected only once. This table comes from immunoSEQ multiplex PCR, and its TCRdb copy is limited to in-frame clones, with some not included. The sample lists some 170,000 clones, approximately 96% seen once, with roughly 1% in the top ten. This entry is derived from a study of cytomegalovirus exposure and HLA in healthy donors. Germline-derived CDR1 and CDR2 are SNHLY and FYNNEI. The CDR3 has 15 residues. After removal of 5 bases from V and 5 bases from J, the junction contained 9 bases not matched to a gene. The chain joins TRBV2 to TRBJ2-5, with 9 positions matching TRBD2. The receptor was derived from a woman between 18 and 29 years old in good health and CMV-seronegative. What was sequenced was PBMCs. CDR3 DNA: TGTGCCAGCAGTTCACGCGGGGGGGCCCGGGAGACCCAGTACTTC. Protein: CASSSRGGARETQYF.